This T cell receptor (beta chain) was profiled in a study of blood T cell repertoires in COVID-19. The trim removed 2 bases at V and 3 bases at J, leaving 10 bases unmatched. Germline V gene sequence: CDR1 SGHKS, CDR2 YYEKEE (reference sequence). The CDR3 runs 19 residues. Per the study methods: Reference gene primer amplification gave estimated nucleated cell counts. Assay: immunoSEQ multiplex PCR; the TCRdb copy retains only in-frame clones and omits some. The V and J calls and clone size are taken from that table; D and trimming were inferred from the DNA. Of roughly 53,000 clones listed, 65% to 85% are singletons.

V usage is TRBV5-5 and J usage is TRBJ2-3; TRBD2 matches at 15 bases. The sample consisted of peripheral blood. This receptor was taken from a man in his 70s with active COVID-19. CDR3 DNA sequence: TGTGCCAGCAGCTTAAGGACTAGCGGGAGGGCCGGCCTGACAGATACGCAGTATTTT. This translates into CASSLRTSGRAGLTDTQYF.